Listed below are T cell receptor beta chains from one sample, sequenced in a study of preoperative IRX-2 immunotherapy in early breast cancer. This table comes from immunoSEQ multiplex PCR, and its TCRdb copy is limited to in-frame clones, with some not included. The repertoire consists of tens of thousands of clones, with roughly 95% occurring once and the leading ten covering 15% to 20%. This material consisted of tumor tissue, taken after IRX-2 immunotherapy. The receptor set was obtained from a human donor with breast cancer. The CDR3 runs from the conserved cysteine through the conserved F or W. The D gene is left open where the match is weak. Not all rows give a size; the values are once, few, many and, for expanded clones, a class.

>TRBV4-1|TRBJ2-1|.|.
CASTLGPLENEQFF
TGCGCCAGCACCCTAGGGCCTCTAGAGAATGAGCAGTTCTTC
>TRBV5-1|TRBJ2-2|.|.
CASSLEGPLTGELFF
TGCGCCAGCAGCCTGGAGGGGCCGCTGACCGGGGAGCTGTTTTTT
>TRBV11-3|TRBJ2-2|.|TRBD1
CASSTPQGANTGELFF
TGTGCCAGCAGCACCCCGCAGGGGGCCAACACCGGGGAGCTGTTTTTT
>TRBV5-1|TRBJ2-5|.|TRBD1
CASSTWTGSQETQYF
TGCGCCAGCAGCACATGGACAGGGAGCCAAGAGACCCAGTACTTC
>TRBV29-1|TRBJ2-4|.|.
CSVAEQLTLAKNIQYF
TGCAGCGTTGCCGAACAACTAACATTAGCCAAAAACATTCAGTACTTC
>TRBV11-2|TRBJ2-7|.|.
CASSANRGGTYEQYF
TGTGCCAGCAGCGCTAACAGGGGGGGCACCTACGAGCAGTACTTC
>TRBV5-1|TRBJ2-3|.|.
CASSLEGDTQYF
TGCGCCAGCAGCTTGGAGGGGGATACGCAGTATTTT
>TRBV19|TRBJ1-2|.|TRBD1
CASRTGNYGYTF
TGTGCCAGCCGGACAGGGAACTATGGCTACACCTTC
>TRBV5-1|TRBJ1-1|.|.
CASSGRVGDTEAFF
TGCGCCAGCAGCGGCCGGGTCGGGGACACTGAAGCTTTCTTT
>TRBV5-4|TRBJ2-7|.|.
CASSFGGPSYEQYF
TGTGCCAGCAGCTTTGGGGGACCGAGTTACGAGCAGTACTTC
>TRBV18|TRBJ2-3|once|TRBD2
CASSPELGLAGGGDTQYF
TGTGCCAGCTCACCAGAATTGGGACTAGCGGGAGGAGGAGATACGCAGTATTTT
>TRBV4-1|TRBJ2-7|.|TRBD2
CASSHLGGRADYEQYF
TGCGCCAGCAGCCATTTGGGGGGGAGGGCCGACTACGAGCAGTACTTC
>TRBV5-1|TRBJ1-2|.|TRBD1
CASSFTGANYGYTF
TGCGCCAGCAGCTTTACAGGGGCCAACTATGGCTACACCTTC
>TRBV29-1|TRBJ2-7|.|TRBD2
CSVLDGGNYEQYF
TGCAGCGTTCTGGACGGGGGGAACTACGAGCAGTACTTC
>TRBV25-1|TRBJ2-7|.|.
CASSKSGYEQYF
TGTGCCAGCAGTAAGTCCGGATACGAGCAGTACTTC
>TRBV5-6|TRBJ2-3|once|TRBD1
CASSYRTGASTDTQYF
TGTGCCAGCAGCTATAGGACAGGCGCCAGCACAGATACGCAGTATTTT
>TRBV9|TRBJ2-3|.|.
CASSVGGVTDTQYF
TGTGCCAGCAGCGTAGGAGGGGTCACAGATACGCAGTATTTT
>TRBV27|TRBJ2-1|.|TRBD2
CASSLPRTSASVTYNEQFF
TGTGCCAGCAGTTTACCCAGAACTAGCGCCAGCGTCACCTACAATGAGCAGTTCTTC
>TRBV4-1|TRBJ1-6|.|.
CASSQDKGVTGGNSPLHF
TGCGCCAGCAGCCAAGACAAGGGGGTGACAGGAGGAAATTCACCCCTCCACTTT
>TRBV5-1|TRBJ1-5|large|.
CASSLAPGDQPQHF
TGCGCCAGCAGCTTGGCCCCAGGGGATCAGCCCCAGCATTTT
>TRBV6-5|TRBJ1-1|.|.
CASSYSTYAEAFF
TGTGCCAGCAGTTACTCGACCTACGCTGAAGCTTTCTTT
>TRBV5-5|TRBJ2-1|.|TRBD1
CASSFQQGDEQFF
TGTGCCAGCAGCTTCCAACAGGGGGATGAGCAGTTCTTC
>TRBV7-2|TRBJ1-6|.|TRBD1
CASSRTTGGRSPLHF
TGTGCCAGCAGCCGTACAACAGGGGGAAGATCACCCCTCCACTTT
>TRBV9|TRBJ1-3|.|.
CASSVGPLSGNTIYF
TGTGCCAGCAGCGTCGGACCGCTCTCTGGAAACACCATATATTTT
>TRBV9|TRBJ2-5|.|.
CASSVEAVWETQYF
TGTGCCAGCAGCGTAGAGGCAGTTTGGGAGACCCAGTACTTC
>TRBV7-6|TRBJ2-2|once|.
CASSPVNTGELFF
TGTGCCAGCAGTCCTGTGAACACCGGGGAGCTGTTTTTT
>TRBV5-4|TRBJ2-1|.|TRBD2
CASNPRLAGGHEQFF
TGTGCCAGCAACCCTAGACTAGCGGGAGGACATGAGCAGTTCTTC
>TRBV9|TRBJ2-5|.|TRBD2
CASSPRVREDQETQYF
TGTGCCAGCAGCCCTAGAGTACGGGAGGATCAAGAGACCCAGTACTTC
>TRBV7-6|TRBJ2-3|.|.
CASGLRDGAGGTDTQYF
TGTGCCAGCGGTCTCCGGGACGGCGCTGGAGGCACAGATACGCAGTATTTT
>TRBV11-3|TRBJ1-4|.|.
CASSPPVAQRDEKLFF
TGTGCCAGCAGCCCTCCAGTGGCTCAGAGGGATGAAAAACTGTTTTTT